Listed here are 15 T cell receptor beta chains from one sample, sequenced in a study of cytomegalovirus exposure and HLA in healthy donors. The PCR was carried out with 60 Vbeta primers and 13 Jbeta primers. Repertoires were generated with immunoSEQ multiplex PCR, while TCRdb's copy carries only in-frame clones and drops some. In the table there are 150,000 to 250,000 clones, less than 80% of which are singletons. Source material: PBMCs. These receptors came from a woman in her twenties or thirties in good health and CMV-seropositive.

In this sample, this clone turned up a few times. J is TRBJ2-5 and V is TRBV4-3, with a weak D call TRBD2 (6 bases). With 3 bases removed from V and 1 base from J, the gap between germline ends came to 12 bases. The CDR3 has 15 residues. Germline values: CDR1 LGHNA, CDR2 YSLEER. The CDR3 region is CASSQPRDSQETQYF. In DNA form, the CDR3 reads TGCGCCAGCAGCCAGCCCCGGGACTCCCAAGAGACCCAGTACTTC.

The table lists this clone with a count of one. This sequence joins TRBV23-1 and TRBJ2-1, with 11 nucleotides matching TRBD1. TRBV23-1 is known as an ORF, though its function is uncertain. With V trimmed by 0 bases and J by 7 bases, 8 bases remained unmatched. The CDR3 length is 17 residues. The CDR3: CASSQSGGQGVRNEQFF. The CDR3 DNA sequence: TGCGCCAGCAGTCAATCGGGGGGACAGGGGGTCCGGAATGAGCAGTTCTTC.

This clone was detected a few times. The chain recombines TRBV15 with TRBJ2-3; 7 bases agree with TRBD1. The germline V gene has CDR1 LNHNV and CDR2 YYDKDF (reference sequence). The CDR3 consists of 16 residues. J was trimmed by 1 base and V by 0 bases; bases with no gene match: 4. The DNA of the CDR3 is TGTGCCACCAGCAGAGAACCCGGGACAGGCACAGATACGCAGTATTTT. It encodes CATSREPGTGTDTQYF.

This chain links TRBV9 with TRBJ2-1, with 8 positions matching TRBD2. The CDR3 consists of 15 residues. J was trimmed by 2 bases and V by 3 bases; bases with no gene match: 4. Germline V gene lookup returns CDR1 SGDLS and CDR2 YYNGEE. The CDR3 spells CASSAPGLAYNEQFF. In DNA, the CDR3 is TGTGCCAGCAGCGCGCCGGGACTAGCCTACAATGAGCAGTTCTTC.

The chain has TRBV27 and TRBJ2-2; a possible D gene is TRBD1 (6 bases). Germline V gives CDR1 MNHEY, CDR2 SMNVEV (reference sequence). Trimming took 3 bases from V and 6 from J, leaving 11 bases between them. The CDR3 has 14 residues. This CDR3 reads CASSLGTPPGELFF. The CDR3 bases are TGTGCCAGCAGTTTGGGGACACCCCCCGGGGAGCTGTTTTTT.

The J gene is TRBJ2-3, the V gene TRBV7-2; tentatively, D is TRBD2 (6 bases). V was shortened by 4 bases and J by 5 bases, with 16 bases between the two germline ends. In germline, CDR1 is SGHTA, CDR2 FQGNSA. The CDR3 sequence is 15 residues long. This CDR3 is CASSYRPGSIDTQYF. DNA of the CDR3: TGTGCCAGCAGCTACCGCCCCGGGAGTATAGATACGCAGTATTTT.

The chain employs TRBV10-2 and TRBJ2-1; the match to TRBD2 covers 13 bases. This CDR3 contains 18 residues. CDR1 is WSHSY, CDR2 SAAADI, per germline. With 6 bases clipped from V and 4 bases from J, the junction kept 12 bases outside the gene matches. CDR3 coding DNA: TGCGCCAGCAGGACCGGGACTAGCGGGAACACCGGGTACAATGAGCAGTTCTTC. This encodes CASRTGTSGNTGYNEQFF.

The chain links TRBV6-1 to TRBJ2-1; D not certain. V lost 7 bases to trimming and J lost 6 bases, with 4 bases between them. The germline gives CDR1 MNHNS, CDR2 SASEGT. The CDR3 has 10 amino acids. The CDR3 bases are TGTGCCAGCAATCTCAATGAGCAGTTCTTC. Amino acids: CASNLNEQFF.

The chain recombines TRBV4-3 with TRBJ1-2; TRBD1 aligns across 7 bases. The CDR3 extends over 15 amino acids. Germline CDR1 LGHNA, CDR2 YSLEER. After removal of 0 bases from V and 4 bases from J, the junction contained 5 bases not matched to a gene. CDR3: CASSQDFGDSYGYTF. The CDR3 DNA follows: TGCGCCAGCAGCCAAGATTTTGGGGACAGCTATGGCTACACCTTC.

This clone was observed once. The chain links TRBV11-3 to TRBJ2-1; 7 nucleotides align to TRBD1. CDR1 and CDR2 (germline): SGHNT, YENEEA. This CDR3 comprises 13 residues. V was clipped by 5 bases and J by 7 bases; unmatched bases: 5. In nucleotides, the CDR3 is TGTGCCAGCAGCCCGAGGGGGCATAATGAGCAGTTCTTC. It yields the protein CASSPRGHNEQFF.

V gene TRBV5-1 combines with J gene TRBJ2-5, with a possible D match to TRBD1 (5 bases). The J call is uncertain, as TRBJ2-7 better fits the DNA end. Germline V CDR1 and CDR2: SGHRS, YFSETQ. The CDR3 has 14 residues. For the CDR3, the DNA is TGCGCCAGCAGCTCCTTGACAGACTCCTACGAGCAGTACTTC. Translated, it gives CASSSLTDSYEQYF.

CDR3 DNA sequence: TGTGCCAGCAGCGCGAGGGGGACAGTCACATTAGTTCCGAACACTGAAGCTTTCTTT. Protein: CASSARGTVTLVPNTEAFF. V is TRBV11-2 and J is TRBJ1-1; TRBD1 agrees at 7 bases. The V and J ends lost 5 bases and 1 base, in that order; junction bases with no gene match: 19. Germline V gene sequence: CDR1 SGHAT, CDR2 FQNNGV. The CDR3 loop spans 19 amino acids.

This clone was detected a few times. The rearrangement uses TRBV27 and TRBJ2-3; D perhaps matches TRBD2 (5 bases). Trimming left V 1 base short and J 3 bases short, with 11 bases between. CDR1 is MNHEY, CDR2 SMNVEV, per germline (reference sequence). CDR3 length: 15 amino acids. As DNA, the CDR3 is TGTGCCAGCAGTTTATTGAGGGAGAGGACAGATACGCAGTATTTT. Its translation is CASSLLRERTDTQYF.

The V call is TRBV7-9, the J call TRBJ1-3, with D possibly TRBD1 on 6 matching bases. There are 16 residues in the CDR3. V was pared by 6 bases and J by 4 bases, with 19 bases between. From germline, CDR1 is SEHNR and CDR2 FQNEAQ (reference sequence). The chain's CDR3 is CASSLSGRGEGNTIYF. For the CDR3, the DNA is TGTGCCAGCAGTCTTAGTGGCAGGGGCGAGGGAAACACCATATATTTT.

This clone was counted a single time. The chain couples TRBV7-9 to TRBJ1-1; D is undetermined. Germline V gene data show CDR1 as SEHNR and CDR2 as FQNEAQ (reference sequence). CDR3 size: 15 residues. The V and J ends lost 6 bases and 3 bases respectively, with 17 bases between them. CDR3 residues: CASSYERDLYTEAFF. The CDR3 region has the DNA TGTGCCAGCAGTTACGAACGGGATCTCTACACTGAAGCTTTCTTT.